This T cell receptor (beta chain) is drawn from a study of blood T cell repertoires in COVID-19. The method was immunoSEQ multiplex PCR; TCRdb's version includes in-frame clones alone and lacks a portion of them. The sample has under 300,000 clones, around nine tenths seen once. Either two negative PCRs, clearance, or symptom resolution qualified Cohort 3 donors as recovered. This CDR3 region has 15 residues. From germline, CDR1 is KGHSH and CDR2 LQKENI. V dropped 4 bases and J dropped 1; count of bases not matched to a gene: 3. The receptor's source is a woman aged 60-75 years who had recovered from COVID-19. Sequences were obtained from PBMCs or T cells enriched from blood (not recorded which). This chain connects TRBV18 to TRBJ2-3; TRBD2 matches 9 bases. CDR3 bases: TGTGCCAGCTCACGACTAGCGGCGGGCACAGATACGCAGTATTTT. As protein: CASSRLAAGTDTQYF. Together with reference TRBV18 and TRBJ2-3, the CDR3 gives the full variable domain: NAGVMQNPRHLVRRRGQEARLRCSPMKGHSHVYWYRQLPEEGLKFMVYLQKENIIDESGMPKERFSAEFPKEGPSILRIQQVVRGDSAAYFCASSRLAAGTDTQYFGPGTRLTVL.